A selection of T cell receptor beta chains follows, all from one sample in a study of identical twins. TCRdb independently ran MiXCR on the 5' RACE reads; one entry per CDR3 protein. This table holds roughly 770,000 distinct CDR3 sequences, over 15% found once. This same sample was also taken into another study, of T cells expressing NK-cell markers.

The sample was PBMCs. The origin of the receptors is a woman aged 18-29 years in good health. The conserved cysteine and the conserved F or W are not part of the CDR3 here.

TRBV7-9	TRBJ2-3	ASSFAGGDTQY
TRBV4-3	TRBJ2-1	ASSRVVAGSGSGWLNEQF
TRBV7-9	TRBJ2-3	ASSLWTSAGTQY
TRBV27	TRBJ2-5	ASSLGQMQETQY
TRBV6-5	TRBJ2-1	ASSSGGLYNEQF
TRBV12-5	TRBJ1-1	ASAYPGEAF
TRBV5-1	TRBJ2-1	ASSTRLAGGSLEQF
TRBV9	TRBJ1-2	ASSPTGTAYGYT
TRBV12-3/TRBV12-4	TRBJ2-1	ASSLPTSAAPGNEQF
TRBV30	TRBJ2-7	AWSDVAGWEQY
TRBV20-1	TRBJ2-7	SARAGGAYEQY
TRBV6-5	TRBJ2-1	ASSYSGSANNEQF
TRBV5-4	TRBJ2-3	ASSSTGSGRDTQY
TRBV5-1	TRBJ2-3	ASSPGDGVADTQY
TRBV7-2	TRBJ1-1	ASSLAGTLNTEAF
TRBV20-1	TRBJ1-1	SASRQNTEAF
TRBV20-1	TRBJ2-1	SARRQGAYNEQF
TRBV4-2	TRBJ2-1	ASSQDQGRHSYNEQF
TRBV20-1	TRBJ1-2	SGASQGANYGYT
TRBV5-1	TRBJ1-1	ASSKDRATNKAF
TRBV20-1	TRBJ2-3	SSTSGRAGDTQY
TRBV10-3	TRBJ1-1	AITLPPDRVEAF
TRBV2	TRBJ2-5	ASKGGTWGQETQY
TRBV6-1	TRBJ2-2	ASSLEASLGGELF
TRBV5-1	TRBJ2-3	ASSLAKAGPVDTQY
TRBV3-1	TRBJ1-6	ASSQQPYKIH
TRBV20-1	TRBJ2-5	SAGWTSGGGETQY
TRBV12-3/TRBV12-4	TRBJ1-2	ASSTDGYGYT
TRBV11-2	TRBJ2-1	ASSLGVEWGREQF
TRBV6-1	TRBJ1-6	ASTHGQAYNSPLH